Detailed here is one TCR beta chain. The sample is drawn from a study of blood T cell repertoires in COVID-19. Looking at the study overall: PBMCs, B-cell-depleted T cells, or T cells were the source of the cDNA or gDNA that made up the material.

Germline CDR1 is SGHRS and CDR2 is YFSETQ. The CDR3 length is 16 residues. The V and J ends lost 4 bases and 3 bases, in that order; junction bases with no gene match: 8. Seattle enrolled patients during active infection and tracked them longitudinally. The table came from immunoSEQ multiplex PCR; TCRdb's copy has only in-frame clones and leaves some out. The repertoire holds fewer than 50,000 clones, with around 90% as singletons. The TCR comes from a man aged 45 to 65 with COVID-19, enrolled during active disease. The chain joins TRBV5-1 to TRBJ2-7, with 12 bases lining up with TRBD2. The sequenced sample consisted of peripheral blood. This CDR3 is CASSATRTSGIYEQYF. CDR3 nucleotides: TGCGCCAGCAGCGCTACTAGGACTAGCGGGATCTACGAGCAGTACTTC.